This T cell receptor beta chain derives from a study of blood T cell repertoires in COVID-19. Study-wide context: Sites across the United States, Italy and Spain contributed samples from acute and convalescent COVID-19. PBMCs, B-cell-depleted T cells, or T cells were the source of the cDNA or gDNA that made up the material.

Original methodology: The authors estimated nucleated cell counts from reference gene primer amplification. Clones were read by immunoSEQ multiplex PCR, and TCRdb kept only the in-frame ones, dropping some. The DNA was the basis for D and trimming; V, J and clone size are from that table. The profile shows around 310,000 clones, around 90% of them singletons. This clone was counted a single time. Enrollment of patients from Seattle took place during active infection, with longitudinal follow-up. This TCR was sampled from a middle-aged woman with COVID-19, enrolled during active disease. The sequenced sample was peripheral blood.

The CDR3 DNA reads as TGCAGCGTTGAAACGAGGGGGACTGGGGCCAACGTCCTGACTTTC. Its protein is CSVETRGTGANVLTF. V gene TRBV29-1 combines with J gene TRBJ2-6; possible D gene TRBD1, 6 bases. The CDR3 is made up of 15 amino acids. Trimming removed 2 bases at V and 2 bases at J, with 10 bases between. Germline CDR1 SQVTM, CDR2 ANQGSEA.